A single sample gave rise to the 12 T cell receptor beta chains below, sequenced in a study of brain T cells in children with intractable seizures. The table came from immunoSEQ multiplex PCR; TCRdb's copy has only in-frame clones and leaves some out. The repertoire holds about 340,000 clones, with roughly 92% as singletons. Described time point: blood from clinic visit 5 months post-surgery; TSC patient then seizure free. The sample was peripheral blood, taken about 5 months after surgery. The receptors shown here come from a boy under two years old with tuberous sclerosis and intractable seizures.

The V gene is TRBV25-1, the J gene TRBJ1-6, with D possibly being TRBD1 (5 bases). Trimming took off 1 base at V and 0 bases at J, with 10 bases between the two ends. Per germline, CDR1 MGHDK and CDR2 SYGVNS. This CDR3 has 17 residues. CDR3 residues: CASSEWDQSSYNSPLHF. The DNA of the CDR3 is TGTGCCAGCAGTGAATGGGACCAGAGCTCCTATAATTCACCCCTCCACTTT.

This sequence joins TRBV7-9 and TRBJ2-7; D call uncertain. The CDR3 is made up of 14 amino acids. The germline V and J ends were trimmed by 5 bases and 6 bases, with 17 bases remaining between them. The germline V gene encodes CDR1 SEHNR and CDR2 FQNEAQ (reference sequence). CDR3 bases: TGTGCCAGCAGCCCACTGACGGAGCCCGGCGAGCAGTACTTC. It is translated as CASSPLTEPGEQYF.

This clone appeared a few times. As DNA, the CDR3 is TGTGCCAGCAGTGAACCCGAGACTTTCAATGGCTACACCTTC. Translated, it gives CASSEPETFNGYTF. The chain joins TRBV2 to TRBJ1-2, with D hard to call. Trimming removed 2 bases at V and 6 bases at J, with 13 bases between. The germline V gene encodes CDR1 SNHLY and CDR2 FYNNEI. The length of the CDR3 is 14 residues.

The genes are TRBV18 and TRBJ1-5; D possibly corresponds to TRBD1 (5 bases). CDR1 and CDR2 from the germline V gene are KGHSH and LQKENI. The CDR3 covers 14 residues. The V gene lost 0 bases and the J gene lost 7 bases, with 10 bases spanning the gap. The CDR3 loop reads CASSPPSGDQPQHF. DNA for the CDR3: TGTGCCAGCTCACCACCTTCTGGGGACCAGCCCCAGCATTTT.

The V call is TRBV6-1, the J call TRBJ1-1, with D unclear. The V gene's germline CDR1 is MNHNS and CDR2 SASEGT. This CDR3 spans 13 amino acids. Trimming took 0 bases from V and 6 from J, leaving 8 bases between them. The CDR3 protein is CASSEARVPEAFF. The CDR3 DNA follows: TGTGCCAGCAGTGAAGCGCGGGTACCTGAAGCTTTCTTT.

The V gene is TRBV30, the J gene TRBJ2-3; the D is unclear. Trimming stripped 0 bases from V and 6 bases from J, with 7 bases between. The CDR3 has 12 amino acids. CDR1 is GTSNPN and CDR2 is SVGIG in the germline V gene (reference sequence). The CDR3 here is CAWSVMVDTQYF. DNA of the CDR3: TGTGCCTGGAGTGTAATGGTGGATACGCAGTATTTT. The whole variable domain, filled in from reference TRBV30 and TRBJ2-3, reads SQTIHQWPATLVQPVGSPLSLECTVEGTSNPNLYWYRQAAGRGLQLLFYSVGIGQISSEVPQNLSASRPQDRQFILSSKKLLLSDSGFYLCAWSVMVDTQYFGPGTRLTVL.

The chain couples TRBV18 to TRBJ2-7; a weak D match, TRBD2 (6 bases). Germline V lookup: CDR1 KGHSH, CDR2 LQKENI. Trimming took off 7 bases at V and 6 bases at J, with 16 bases between the two ends. This CDR3 spans 13 amino acids. The CDR3 DNA sequence: TGTGCCAGCTTTGCCGGCGGAGGGGTCGAGCAGTACTTC. Its protein is CASFAGGGVEQYF.

The chain uses TRBV30 and TRBJ1-2, with D unclear. Germline V gene lookup returns CDR1 GTSNPN and CDR2 SVGIG (reference sequence). The CDR3 is made up of 15 amino acids. Trimming removed 0 bases from V and 0 bases from J, with 11 bases in between. In DNA, the CDR3 is TGTGCCTGGAGTGTACGTACGATAGCTAACTATGGCTACACCTTC. Protein sequence: CAWSVRTIANYGYTF.

This chain connects TRBV5-6 to TRBJ1-5; no reliable D call. This CDR3 is 12 amino acids long. Trimming shortened V by 4 bases and J by 4 bases, and 6 bases separated the two germline ends. From germline, CDR1 is SGHDT and CDR2 YYEEEE. The CDR3 is CASSGSNQPQHF. The CDR3 coding sequence is TGTGCCAGCAGCGGCTCAAATCAGCCCCAGCATTTT.

The chain couples TRBV27 to TRBJ1-6; maybe TRBD1 (5 bases). The V and J ends lost 6 bases and 16 bases respectively, with 16 bases between them. CDR3 length: 12 residues. Per the germline V gene, CDR1 is MNHEY and CDR2 is SMNVEV (reference sequence). The CDR3 DNA reads as TGTGCCAGCAGCCGGGACCTACAGTCGCTCCACTTT. Its translation: CASSRDLQSLHF.

The chain uses TRBV5-6 and TRBJ2-7, with 8 bases that match TRBD1. J was trimmed by 4 bases and V by 4 bases; bases with no gene match: 4. The CDR3 has 13 residues. The germline gives CDR1 SGHDT, CDR2 YYEEEE. CDR3 DNA: TGTGCCAGCAGCCACAGGGGGGCTTACGAGCAGTACTTC. It is translated as CASSHRGAYEQYF.

The chain recombines TRBV28 with TRBJ2-4; TRBD2 agrees at 11 bases. The CDR3 has 15 amino acids. Germline V gene data show CDR1 as MDHEN and CDR2 as SYDVKM. J gave up 8 bases and V 6 bases, and 9 bases lay outside the gene matches. The CDR3 here is CASRGVAGGWDIQYF. CDR3 DNA: TGTGCCAGCAGGGGGGTAGCGGGAGGGTGGGACATTCAGTACTTC. Supplemented by reference TRBV28 and TRBJ2-4, the full variable domain reads DVKVTQSSRYLVKRTGEKVFLECVQDMDHENMFWYRQDPGLGLRLIYFSYDVKMKEKGDIPEGYSVSREKKERFSLILESASTNQTSMYLCASRGVAGGWDIQYFGAGTRLSVL.